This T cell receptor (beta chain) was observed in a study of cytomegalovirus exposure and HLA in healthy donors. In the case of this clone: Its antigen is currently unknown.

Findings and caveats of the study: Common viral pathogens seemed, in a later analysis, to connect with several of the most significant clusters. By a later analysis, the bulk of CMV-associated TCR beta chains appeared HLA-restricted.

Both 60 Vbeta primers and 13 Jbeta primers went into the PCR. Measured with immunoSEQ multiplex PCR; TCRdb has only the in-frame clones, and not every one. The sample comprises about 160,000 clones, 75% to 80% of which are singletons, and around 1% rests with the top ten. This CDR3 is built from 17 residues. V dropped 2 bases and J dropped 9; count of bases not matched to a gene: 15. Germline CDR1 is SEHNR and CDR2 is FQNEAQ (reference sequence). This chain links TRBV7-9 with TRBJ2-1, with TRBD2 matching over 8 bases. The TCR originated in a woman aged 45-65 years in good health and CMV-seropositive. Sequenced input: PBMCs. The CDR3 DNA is TGTGCCAGCAGCTTAATGCTAGCGGGCTTAGTGGGGGGTGAGCAGTTCTTC. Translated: CASSLMLAGLVGGEQFF. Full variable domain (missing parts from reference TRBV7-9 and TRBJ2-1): DTGVSQNPRHKITKRGQNVTFRCDPISEHNRLYWYRQTLGQGPEFLTYFQNEAQLEKSRLLSDRFSAERPKGSFSTLEIQRTEQGDSAMYLCASSLMLAGLVGGEQFFGPGTRLTVL.